This T cell receptor beta chain was recovered during a study of control samples from healthy donors and cancer patients. This table comes from immunoSEQ multiplex PCR, and its TCRdb copy is limited to in-frame clones, with some not included. The table records about 130,000 clones, around 90% of them present only once. Specimen: blood. This sequence was found in a man aged 40-50 years in good health.

The CDR3 is CASSQGQGADGVRWYF. DNA for the CDR3: TGTGCCAGCAGCCAAGGACAGGGGGCGGACGGGGTAAGGTGGTACTTC. This rearrangement joins TRBV4-2 to TRBJ2-7; 10 positions match TRBD1. V dropped 1 base and J dropped 12; count of bases not matched to a gene: 15. Germline CDR1 is LGHNA and CDR2 is YNFKEQ. CDR3 size: 16 residues.